The text below deals with one TCR beta chain. Its antigen is unidentified. Treatment here: 10-day PBMC culture with coronavirus spike peptide pools or control peptides (ViraFEST assay). Once peptide pools had expanded antigen-specific T cells, ViraFEST sequenced TCRs. Oncomine TCR Beta short-read sequencing was applied to DNA from cultured CD4+ T cells. TCRdb reprocessed the PCR reads via MiXCR and lists one record per CDR3 protein. The sample lists some 13,000 distinct CDR3 sequences, around two fifths seen once, with over 9.5% in the top ten. This specimen comes from a study of vaccination and CD4 T cells after COVID-19. Across the whole study: Timing of post-vaccine sample collection was a median about 70 days after dose two, with a range of 14 to 241. Overlapping spike peptides of SARS-CoV-2, HCoV-NL63, HCoV-OC43 and HCoV-229E were used, and cells were stimulated with them.

The J segment lost 3 bases and the V segment lost 3 bases, leaving 5 bases of the junction unmatched. Looked up from germline, CDR1 is SGDLS and CDR2 is YYNGEE. The CDR3 is 15 residues long. This clonotype was sampled from a human donor who had recovered from COVID-19. The chain joins TRBV9 to TRBJ1-5, with 8 nucleotides matching TRBD1. Sequenced: CD4+ T cells from blood, cultured in vitro. The CDR3, as DNA: TGTGCCAGCAGCGCCGGGGACAGGCTCAATCAGCCCCAGCATTTT. Translated: CASSAGDRLNQPQHF.